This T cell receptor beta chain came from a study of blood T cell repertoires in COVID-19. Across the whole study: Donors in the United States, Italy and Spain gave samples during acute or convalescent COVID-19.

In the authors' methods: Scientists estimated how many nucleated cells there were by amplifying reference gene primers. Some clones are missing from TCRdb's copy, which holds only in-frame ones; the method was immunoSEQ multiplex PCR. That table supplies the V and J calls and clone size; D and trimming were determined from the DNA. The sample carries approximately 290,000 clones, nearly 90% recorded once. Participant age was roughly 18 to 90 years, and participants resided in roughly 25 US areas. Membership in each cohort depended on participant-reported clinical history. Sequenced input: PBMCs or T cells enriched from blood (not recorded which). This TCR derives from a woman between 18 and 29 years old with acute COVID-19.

CDR3 nucleotide sequence: TGTGCCAGCCATGGAATGTCTAGAACAGATACGCAGTATTTT. Translation: CASHGMSRTDTQYF. This chain uses TRBV2 with TRBJ2-3; D ambiguous. With 8 bases removed from V and 3 bases from J, the gap between germline ends came to 15 bases. From germline, CDR1 is SNHLY and CDR2 FYNNEI. The CDR3 extends over 14 amino acids.